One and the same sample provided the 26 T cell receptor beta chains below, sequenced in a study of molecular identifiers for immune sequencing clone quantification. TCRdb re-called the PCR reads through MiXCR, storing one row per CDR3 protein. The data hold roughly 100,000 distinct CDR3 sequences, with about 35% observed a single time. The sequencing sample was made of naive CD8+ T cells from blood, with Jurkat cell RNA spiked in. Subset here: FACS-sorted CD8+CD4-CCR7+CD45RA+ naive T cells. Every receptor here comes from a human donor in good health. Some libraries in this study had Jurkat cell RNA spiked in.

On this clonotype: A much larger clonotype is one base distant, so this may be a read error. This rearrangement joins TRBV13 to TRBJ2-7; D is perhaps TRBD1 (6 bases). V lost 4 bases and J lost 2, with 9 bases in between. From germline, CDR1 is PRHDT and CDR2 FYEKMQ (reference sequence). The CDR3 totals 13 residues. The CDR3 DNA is TGTGCCAGCAGCTCCAGGACAGCCTACGAGCAGTACTTC. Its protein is CASSSRTAYEQYF.

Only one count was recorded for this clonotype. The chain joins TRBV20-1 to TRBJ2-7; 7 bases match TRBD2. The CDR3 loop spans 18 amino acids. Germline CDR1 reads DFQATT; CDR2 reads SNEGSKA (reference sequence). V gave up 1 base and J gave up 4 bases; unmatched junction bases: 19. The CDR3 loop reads CSARVAGLTYASGYEQYF. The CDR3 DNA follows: TGCAGTGCTAGAGTAGCCGGGCTGACTTACGCTAGCGGATACGAGCAGTACTTC.

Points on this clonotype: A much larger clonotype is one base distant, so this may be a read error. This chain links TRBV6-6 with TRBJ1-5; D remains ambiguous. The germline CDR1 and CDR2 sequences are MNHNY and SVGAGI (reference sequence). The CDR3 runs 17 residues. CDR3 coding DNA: TGTGCCAGCAGTTACTCGAGTGTACAAAATAGCAATCAGCCCCAGCGTTTT. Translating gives CASSYSSVQNSNQPQRF.

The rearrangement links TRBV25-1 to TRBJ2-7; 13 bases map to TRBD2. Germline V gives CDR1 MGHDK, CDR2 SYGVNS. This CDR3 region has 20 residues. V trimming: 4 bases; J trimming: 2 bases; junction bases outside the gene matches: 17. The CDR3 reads CASSVTPGLAGLTQPYEQYF. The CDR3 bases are TGTGCCAGCAGTGTAACCCCGGGACTAGCGGGACTCACCCAGCCCTACGAGCAGTACTTC.

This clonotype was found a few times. The chain's CDR3 is CSARDLYGSSYEQYF. For the CDR3, the DNA is TGCAGTGCTAGAGATCTTTATGGAAGCTCCTACGAGCAGTACTTC. The V call is TRBV20-1, the J call TRBJ2-7, with D unresolved. V lost 0 bases and J lost 0, with 12 bases in between. From germline, CDR1 is DFQATT and CDR2 SNEGSKA (reference sequence). This CDR3 is 15 amino acids long.

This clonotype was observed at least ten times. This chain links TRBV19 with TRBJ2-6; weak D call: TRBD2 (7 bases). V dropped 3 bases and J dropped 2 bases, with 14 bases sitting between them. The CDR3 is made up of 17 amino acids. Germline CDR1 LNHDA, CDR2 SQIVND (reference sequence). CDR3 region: CASSIGRGAPGANVLTF. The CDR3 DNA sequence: TGTGCCAGTAGTATCGGTCGGGGGGCCCCTGGGGCCAACGTCCTGACTTTC.

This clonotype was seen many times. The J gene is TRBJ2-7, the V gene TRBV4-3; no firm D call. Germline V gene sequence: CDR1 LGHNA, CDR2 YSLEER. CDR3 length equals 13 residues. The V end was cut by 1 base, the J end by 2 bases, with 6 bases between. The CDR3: CASSQGPAYEQYF. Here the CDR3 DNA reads TGCGCCAGCAGCCAAGGTCCGGCCTACGAGCAGTACTTC.

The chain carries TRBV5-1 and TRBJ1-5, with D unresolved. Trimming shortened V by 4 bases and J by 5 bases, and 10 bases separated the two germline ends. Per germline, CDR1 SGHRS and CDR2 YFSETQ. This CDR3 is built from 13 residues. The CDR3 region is CASSPPRDQPQHF. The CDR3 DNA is TGCGCCAGCAGCCCCCCCCGGGATCAGCCCCAGCATTTT.

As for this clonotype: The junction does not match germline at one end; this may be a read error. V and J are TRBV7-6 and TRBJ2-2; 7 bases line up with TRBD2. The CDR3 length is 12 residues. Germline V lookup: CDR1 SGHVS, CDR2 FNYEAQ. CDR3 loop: CASSLVGRERFF. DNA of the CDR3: TGTGCCAGCAGCTTGGTGGGGCGGGAGCGGTTTTTT.

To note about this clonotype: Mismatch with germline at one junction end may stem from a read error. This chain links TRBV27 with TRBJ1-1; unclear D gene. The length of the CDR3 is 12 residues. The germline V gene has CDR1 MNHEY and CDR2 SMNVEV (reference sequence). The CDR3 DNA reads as TGTGGCAGCAGTTATAGGAACACTGAAGCTTTCTTT. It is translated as CGSSYRNTEAFF.

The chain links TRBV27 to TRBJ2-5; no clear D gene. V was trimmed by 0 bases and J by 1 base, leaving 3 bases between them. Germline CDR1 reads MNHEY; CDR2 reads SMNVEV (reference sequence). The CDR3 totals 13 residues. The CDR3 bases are TGTGCCAGCAGTTTATCGGGCCAAGAGACCCAGTACTTC. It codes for CASSLSGQETQYF.

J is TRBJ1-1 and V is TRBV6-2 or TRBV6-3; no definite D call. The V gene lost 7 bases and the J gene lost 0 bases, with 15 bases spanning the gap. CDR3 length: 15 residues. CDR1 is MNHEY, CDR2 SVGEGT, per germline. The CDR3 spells CASTFVPQVNTEAFF. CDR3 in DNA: TGTGCCAGCACCTTCGTCCCCCAAGTGAACACTGAAGCTTTCTTT.

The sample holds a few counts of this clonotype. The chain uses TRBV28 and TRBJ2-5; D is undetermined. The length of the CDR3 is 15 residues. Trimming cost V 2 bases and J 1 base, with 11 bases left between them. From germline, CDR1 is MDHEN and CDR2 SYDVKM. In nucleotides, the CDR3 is TGTGCCAGCAGTTTAGTAGGGATTTCCCAAGAGACCCAGTACTTC. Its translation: CASSLVGISQETQYF. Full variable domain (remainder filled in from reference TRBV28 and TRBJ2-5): DVKVTQSSRYLVKRTGEKVFLECVQDMDHENMFWYRQDPGLGLRLIYFSYDVKMKEKGDIPEGYSVSREKKERFSLILESASTNQTSMYLCASSLVGISQETQYFGPGTRLLVL.

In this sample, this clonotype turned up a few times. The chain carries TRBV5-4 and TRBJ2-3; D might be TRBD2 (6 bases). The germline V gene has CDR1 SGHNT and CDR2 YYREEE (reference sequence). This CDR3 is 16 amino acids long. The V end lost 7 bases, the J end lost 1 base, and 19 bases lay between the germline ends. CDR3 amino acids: CASLTSPNYGTDTQYF. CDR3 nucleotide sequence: TGTGCCAGCCTGACTAGTCCGAACTATGGCACAGATACGCAGTATTTT. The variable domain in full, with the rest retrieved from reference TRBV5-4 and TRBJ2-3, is ETGVTQSPTHLIKTRGQQVTLRCSSQSGHNTVSWYQQALGQGPQFIFQYYREEENGRGNFPPRFSGLQFPNYSSELNVNALELDDSALYLCASLTSPNYGTDTQYFGPGTRLTVL.

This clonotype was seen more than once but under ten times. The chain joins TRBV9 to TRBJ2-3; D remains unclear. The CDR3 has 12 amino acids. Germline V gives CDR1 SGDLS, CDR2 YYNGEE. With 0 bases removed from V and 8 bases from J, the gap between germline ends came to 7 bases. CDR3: CASSVDAGTQYF. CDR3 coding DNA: TGTGCCAGCAGCGTAGACGCAGGTACGCAGTATTTT.

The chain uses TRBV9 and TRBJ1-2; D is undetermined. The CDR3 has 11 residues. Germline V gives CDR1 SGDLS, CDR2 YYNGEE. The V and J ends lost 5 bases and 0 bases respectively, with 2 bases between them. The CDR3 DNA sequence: TGTGCCAGCAGAACTAACTATGGCTACACCTTC. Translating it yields CASRTNYGYTF.

The CDR3 coding sequence is TGCGCCAGCAGCCAAGATCCAGGGGGGGTCACTGAAGCTTTCTTT. The encoded protein is CASSQDPGGVTEAFF. The V and J genes are TRBV4-3 and TRBJ1-1; 7 nucleotides match TRBD1. Trimming cost V 0 bases and J 4 bases; bases outside gene matches: 5. The CDR3 has 15 residues. Germline lookup yields CDR1 LGHNA and CDR2 YSLEER.

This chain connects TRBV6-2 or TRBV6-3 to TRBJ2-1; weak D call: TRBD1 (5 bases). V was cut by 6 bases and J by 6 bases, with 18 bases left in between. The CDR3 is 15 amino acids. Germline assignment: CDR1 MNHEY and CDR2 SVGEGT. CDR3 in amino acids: CASRHPARGFNEQFF. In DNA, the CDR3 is TGTGCCAGCAGGCACCCCGCTAGGGGATTCAATGAGCAGTTCTTC.

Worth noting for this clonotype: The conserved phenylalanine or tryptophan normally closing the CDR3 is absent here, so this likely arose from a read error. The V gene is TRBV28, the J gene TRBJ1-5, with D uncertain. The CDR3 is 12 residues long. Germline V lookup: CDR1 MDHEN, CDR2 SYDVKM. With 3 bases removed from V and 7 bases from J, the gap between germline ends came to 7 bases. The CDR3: CASSLGGQPQHI. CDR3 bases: TGTGCCAGCAGTTTGGGTGGGCAGCCCCAGCATATT.

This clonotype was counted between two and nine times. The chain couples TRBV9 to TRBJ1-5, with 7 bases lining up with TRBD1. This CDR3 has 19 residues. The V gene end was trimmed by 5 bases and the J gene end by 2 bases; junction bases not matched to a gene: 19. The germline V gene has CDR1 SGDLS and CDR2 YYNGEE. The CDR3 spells CASRGRGLRLEVGNQPQHF. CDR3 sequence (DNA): TGTGCCAGCAGGGGAAGGGGGCTGCGTCTTGAGGTAGGCAATCAGCCCCAGCATTTT.

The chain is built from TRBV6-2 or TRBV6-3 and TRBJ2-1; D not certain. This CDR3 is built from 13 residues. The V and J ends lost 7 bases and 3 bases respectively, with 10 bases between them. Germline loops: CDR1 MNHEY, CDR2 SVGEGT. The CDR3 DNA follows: TGTGCCAGCATTGGACCTTACTACAATGAGCAGTTCTTC. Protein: CASIGPYYNEQFF.

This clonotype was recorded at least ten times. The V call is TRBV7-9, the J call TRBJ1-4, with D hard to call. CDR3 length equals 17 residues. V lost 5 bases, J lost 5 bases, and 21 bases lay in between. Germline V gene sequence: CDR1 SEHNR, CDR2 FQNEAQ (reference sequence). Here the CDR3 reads CASSPRTDQVGNEKLFF. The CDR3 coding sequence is TGTGCCAGCAGCCCCCGGACGGACCAAGTAGGGAATGAAAAACTGTTTTTT.

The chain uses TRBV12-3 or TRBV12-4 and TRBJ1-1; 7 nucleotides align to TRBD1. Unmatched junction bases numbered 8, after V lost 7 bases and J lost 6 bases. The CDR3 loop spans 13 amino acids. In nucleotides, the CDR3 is TGTGCCAGCACCTCAACAGGGGACGCTGAAGCTTTCTTT. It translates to CASTSTGDAEAFF.

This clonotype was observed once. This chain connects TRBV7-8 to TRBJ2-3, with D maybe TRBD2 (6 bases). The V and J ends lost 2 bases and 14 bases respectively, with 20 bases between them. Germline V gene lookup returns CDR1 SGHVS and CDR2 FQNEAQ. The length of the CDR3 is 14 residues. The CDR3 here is CASSLHSGKNGMYF. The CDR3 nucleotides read TGTGCCAGCAGCTTACATAGCGGAAAAAACGGAATGTATTTT.

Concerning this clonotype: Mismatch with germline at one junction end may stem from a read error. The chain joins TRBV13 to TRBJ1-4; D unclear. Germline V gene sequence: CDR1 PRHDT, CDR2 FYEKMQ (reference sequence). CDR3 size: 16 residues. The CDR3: CTSSLGRVVFNEKLFF. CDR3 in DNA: TGTACCAGCAGCTTAGGCCGGGTGGTCTTTAATGAAAAACTGTTTTTT.

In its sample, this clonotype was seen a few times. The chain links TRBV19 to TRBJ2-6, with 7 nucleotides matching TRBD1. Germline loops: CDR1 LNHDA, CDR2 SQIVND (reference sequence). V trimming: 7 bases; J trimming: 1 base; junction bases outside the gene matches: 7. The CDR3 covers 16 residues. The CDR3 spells CASTKGRGSGANVLTF. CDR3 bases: TGTGCCAGTACCAAAGGCAGGGGGTCTGGGGCCAACGTCCTGACTTTC.